This T cell receptor (beta chain) was captured by sequencing in a study of cytomegalovirus exposure and HLA in healthy donors. Broader study findings: In a later analysis, TCR beta V- and J-gene trimming showed a link to a missense DCLRE1C variant. When the data were analyzed later, several of the most significant clusters appeared to be linked to common viral pathogens.

Researchers ran the PCR with 60 Vbeta and 13 Jbeta primers. Data came from immunoSEQ multiplex PCR; TCRdb stores just in-frame clones and leaves some out. The table lists approximately 150,000 clones, around a tenth of them singletons. The CDR3 totals 15 residues. Germline-derived CDR1 and CDR2 are SGHAT and FQDESV (reference sequence). Trimming cost V 6 bases and J 2 bases; bases outside gene matches: 7. Concerning this clone itself: Its specificity is not known.

Sequencing was carried out using PBMCs. J is TRBJ1-1 and V is TRBV11-1; the match to TRBD1 covers 9 bases. This clonotype originated in a male donor in good health and CMV-seronegative. The CDR3 loop is CASRSNRGHNTEAFF. CDR3 sequence (DNA): TGTGCCAGCAGATCTAACAGGGGGCACAACACTGAAGCTTTCTTT.